Given below is one T cell receptor beta chain in context. Its antigen specificity is not known. Per-nucleotide qualities are absent, and no much larger clonotype sits a single base away. This record belongs to a study of blood T cell repertoires in COVID-19 (dated by TCRdb to 2020 to 2021). Regarding the complete study: Collaborator samples came from the United States, Italy and Spain and covered acute and convalescent phases of COVID-19. The material from the prospective study consisted of cDNA or gDNA derived from T cells, B-cell-depleted T cells, or PBMCs. The dataset comprised deeply sampled blood TCRbeta repertoires from subjects exposed to, actively infected with, or recovered from COVID-19. A freely available public database, intended as a resource for researchers studying the immune response to SARS-CoV-2, is where the repertoires were released. Samples were obtained from the ongoing ImmuneRACE study (first 160 participants) and from some 1,300 subjects provided by 6 global collaborators. Nearly every sample came with metadata listing a de-identified subject ID, COVID-19 status, age in years and sex. HLA class I and class II types, where available, came from metadata supplied by the sample provider rather than from assay-based typing.

Whole blood was collected in K2EDTA tubes by collaborating institutions according to the institutions' own protocols. For TCRbeta analysis, collaborator samples were shipped as frozen whole blood, as isolated PBMCs, or as DNA extracted from either sample type. The immunoSEQ Assay, a bias-controlled multiplex PCR, was used to amplify TCRbeta CDR3 regions from genomic DNA. The study's own analysis went as follows. The number of nucleated cells in each sample was estimated by amplification of reference gene primers within the assay. To quantify the absolute abundance of each unique TCRbeta CDR3 rearrangement, sequence reads were collapsed and filtered. For each sample, productive Simpson clonality was calculated by taking the square root of Simpson's diversity index across productive rearrangements. TCRdb limited this immuneACCESS table to in-frame rearrangements with V and J called. A share of clones is missing; checked studies link under half to unresolved V genes, and the rest is unexplained. V and J calls and clone size come straight from that table; D and trimming were deduced from the DNA. Counted in this sample were around 40,000 clones; 65% to 85% of them appeared once. The top ten constitute 44% of the sample.

Overall study outcomes, separate from this receptor: Clinical and demographic metadata were provided uncurated, with the amount varying by source and participant.

The clonotype comes from a woman of 80 years or more with active or convalescent COVID-19. Sequencing was done on a sample of peripheral blood.

The DNA sequence reads TGTGCCAGCTCACCAGGTGGACAGGGCGGCAATGAGCAGTTCTTC. This gives the protein CASSPGGQGGNEQFF. Here the chain combines TRBV18 and TRBJ2-1, with TRBD1 identical over 8 junction bases. The CDR3, cysteine through phenylalanine, is 15 amino acids long. The read is trimmed to its CDR3 DNA, 45 bases read in frame from base 1. V has 2 bases trimmed and J has 6 bases trimmed; junction bases matching no gene number 6. Looking up the germline V gene yields CDR1 KGHSH and CDR2 LQKENI.